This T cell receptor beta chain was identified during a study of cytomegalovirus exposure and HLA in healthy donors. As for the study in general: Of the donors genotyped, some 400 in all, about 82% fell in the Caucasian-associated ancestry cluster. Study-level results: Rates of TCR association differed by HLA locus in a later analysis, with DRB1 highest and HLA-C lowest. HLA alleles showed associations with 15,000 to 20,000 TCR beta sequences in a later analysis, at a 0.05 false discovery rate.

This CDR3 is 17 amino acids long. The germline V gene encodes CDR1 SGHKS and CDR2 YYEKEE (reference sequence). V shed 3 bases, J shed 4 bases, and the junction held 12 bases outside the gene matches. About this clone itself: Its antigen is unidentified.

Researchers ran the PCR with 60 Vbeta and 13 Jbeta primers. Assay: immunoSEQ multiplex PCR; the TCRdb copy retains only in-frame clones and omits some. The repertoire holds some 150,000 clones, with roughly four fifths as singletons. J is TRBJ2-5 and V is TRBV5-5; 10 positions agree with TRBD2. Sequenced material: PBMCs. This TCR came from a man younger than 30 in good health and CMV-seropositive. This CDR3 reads CASSSSYLAGARETQYF. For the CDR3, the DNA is TGTGCCAGCAGCTCCTCTTACCTAGCGGGAGCTAGAGAGACCCAGTACTTC.